This section outlines one T cell receptor (beta chain) sequence together with its context. The target antigen is unknown. The CDR3 covers 16 residues. The germline gives CDR1 MNHEY, CDR2 SVGAGI. The trim removed 0 bases at V and 6 bases at J, leaving 3 bases unmatched. The data are from a study of blood T cells in healthy people across ages. Study-wide findings and caveats: Diversity of TCR beta per million T cells declined in a roughly linear way with age.

Through a sample-barcoded 5' primer and a J-beta primer mix, a second PCR was run for roughly 7 to 12 cycles. TCRdb recomputed calls from the 5' RACE reads with MiXCR, one row per CDR3 protein. The sample carries approximately 690,000 distinct CDR3 sequences, roughly 50% recorded once. Material for sequencing was blood. This chain uses TRBV6-5 with TRBJ1-6, with TRBD1 matching 9 bases. The clonotype originates from a man aged 55 to 69 in good health. The CDR3 here is CASSYSVGQGNSPLHF. CDR3 nucleotide sequence: TGTGCCAGCAGTTACTCGGTGGGACAGGGTAATTCACCCCTCCACTTT.